This T cell receptor (beta chain) comes out of a study of technical replicates of blood from a few donors (dated by TCRdb to about 2017). This clone occurred many times. It has no known antigen specificity. No quality values exist for individual bases; no much larger clone is one base distant. Receptor amplification or capture employed the immunoSEQ multiplex PCR assay. TCRdb stores this immuneACCESS table with in-frame sequences only. Part of the clones is absent; in the studies checked, under half of the shortfall reflects unresolved V genes, and no reason is known for the rest. Here the sample has almost 70,000 clones; almost 95% occur a single time. The leading ten clones occupy roughly 0.37% of the sample. The junction carries 11 bases between V and J, which are trimmed by 0 bases and 8 bases respectively. According to the germline V gene (reference sequence), CDR1 reads SGHNT and CDR2 reads YYREEE. From its cysteine to its phenylalanine, the CDR3 spans 13 amino acids. Here the CDR3 DNA is all that survives: 39 bases in frame from base 1.

The chain was built from TRBV5-4 and TRBJ1-2, with a weak D call of TRBD1 (6 bases match). The sequenced sample was T cells isolated from PBMCs. This TCR derives from a human donor in good health. The CDR3 protein: CASSLAGGLGYTF. The DNA sequence is given as TGTGCCAGCAGCTTGGCTGGGGGCCTGGGCTACACCTTC.